This is a list of T cell receptor beta chains from one sample in a study of shared clonotypes between healthy human individuals. Generated by immunoSEQ multiplex PCR, the TCRdb table keeps only in-frame clones and is missing some. The repertoire holds 400,000 to 550,000 clones, around 80% seen once, with roughly 12% in the top ten. The sample was PBMCs. The receptors stem from a woman aged 40 to 50 in good health. Some clones in this sample may be carry-over from other donors' samples. Both conserved end residues are part of each CDR3. Each record gives: CDR3 protein, CDR3 DNA, clone size, D gene, J gene, V gene. D genes are given only for firm matches. Clone size is stated in some rows and not others, as once, few, many or a class when expanded.

CDR3 protein: CASTPGQLNEKLFF
CDR3 DNA: TGCGCCAGCACACCGGGACAACTTAATGAAAAACTGTTTTTT
clone size: .
D gene: .
J gene: TRBJ1-4
V gene: TRBV10-2

CDR3 protein: CASSPDRGRYTEAFF
CDR3 DNA: TGTGCCAGCAGCCCGGACAGGGGGCGATACACTGAAGCTTTCTTT
clone size: few
D gene: TRBD1
J gene: TRBJ1-1
V gene: TRBV7-3

CDR3 protein: CASSSRGVSPYEQYF
CDR3 DNA: TGTGCCAGTAGTTCCCGGGGGGTATCCCCCTACGAGCAGTACTTC
clone size: .
D gene: TRBD2
J gene: TRBJ2-7
V gene: TRBV19

CDR3 protein: CASSLLAGASDTQYF
CDR3 DNA: TGTGCCAGCAGCTTATTAGCGGGAGCATCAGATACGCAGTATTTT
clone size: once
D gene: TRBD2
J gene: TRBJ2-3
V gene: TRBV28

CDR3 protein: CASTPSESAGVWTQYF
CDR3 DNA: TGTGCCAGCACCCCTAGCGAGTCAGCGGGAGTGTGGACCCAGTACTTC
clone size: .
D gene: TRBD2
J gene: TRBJ2-5
V gene: TRBV6-6

CDR3 protein: CASSETGATGNTIYF
CDR3 DNA: TGTGCCAGCAGTGAGACAGGGGCCACTGGAAACACCATATATTTT
clone size: few
D gene: TRBD1
J gene: TRBJ1-3
V gene: TRBV6-1

CDR3 protein: CASFRDRGYEQYF
CDR3 DNA: TGCGCCAGCTTCCGGGACAGGGGCTACGAGCAGTACTTC
clone size: .
D gene: TRBD1
J gene: TRBJ2-7
V gene: TRBV5-1

CDR3 protein: CASSFMGALTEAFF
CDR3 DNA: TGTGCCAGCAGCTTCATGGGGGCTCTCACTGAAGCTTTCTTT
clone size: .
D gene: .
J gene: TRBJ1-1
V gene: TRBV5-4

CDR3 protein: CASSLAGGPYEQYF
CDR3 DNA: TGTGCCAGCAGCTTGGCGGGCGGCCCCTACGAGCAGTACTTC
clone size: .
D gene: .
J gene: TRBJ2-7
V gene: TRBV5-4

CDR3 protein: CAWRGGPLVDTQYF
CDR3 DNA: TGTGCCTGGAGGGGCGGCCCACTGGTAGATACGCAGTATTTT
clone size: .
D gene: .
J gene: TRBJ2-3
V gene: TRBV30